These T cell receptor beta chains were read from a single sample in a study of T-cell reconstitution after alpha-beta-depleted transplantation in children. TCRdb re-derived calls from the PCR reads in MiXCR, one entry per CDR3 protein. The sample includes over 200,000 distinct CDR3 sequences, approximately 19% of them seen just once. This specimen consisted of PBMCs, mostly from graft donor cells, obtained 360 days after TCRalphabeta/CD19-depleted stem cell transplant. The receptor set was obtained from a male patient aged 2-9 years who had a stem cell transplant for acute lymphoblastic leukemia, so the T cells may come from the graft donor. Each CDR3 is given with its conserved first and last residue. D genes are given only for firm matches. Clone size appears in some rows only: once, few, many, or a class for an expanded clone.

j_call: TRBJ2-2; v_call: TRBV7-2; clone_size: few; d_call: .; cdr3_aa: CASRETNTGELFF
j_call: TRBJ1-2; v_call: TRBV10-3; clone_size: .; d_call: TRBD1; cdr3_aa: CAISEWTGTYGYTF
j_call: TRBJ2-7; v_call: TRBV27; clone_size: many; d_call: .; cdr3_aa: CASGFTTLRGDEQYF
j_call: TRBJ2-1; v_call: TRBV20-1; clone_size: .; d_call: .; cdr3_aa: CSARDSPGPYNEQFF
j_call: TRBJ2-2; v_call: TRBV11-2; clone_size: .; d_call: .; cdr3_aa: CASSLVGYTGELFF
j_call: TRBJ2-2; v_call: TRBV3-1; clone_size: few; d_call: TRBD1; cdr3_aa: CASSHGTGGGTGELFF
j_call: TRBJ1-1; v_call: TRBV12-3/TRBV12-4; clone_size: few; d_call: .; cdr3_aa: CASRLMENTEAFF
j_call: TRBJ2-6; v_call: TRBV6-2/TRBV6-3; clone_size: .; d_call: TRBD2; cdr3_aa: CASSYRGAGANVLTF
j_call: TRBJ2-1; v_call: TRBV7-3; clone_size: .; d_call: .; cdr3_aa: CASSFQGRNYNEQFF
j_call: TRBJ2-7; v_call: TRBV5-1; clone_size: few; d_call: .; cdr3_aa: CATSTGATFEQYF
j_call: TRBJ2-7; v_call: TRBV3-1; clone_size: few; d_call: TRBD2; cdr3_aa: CASSQGGRNNEQYF
j_call: TRBJ2-3; v_call: TRBV27; clone_size: few; d_call: TRBD2; cdr3_aa: CASSKDSGRGTDTQYF
j_call: TRBJ2-3; v_call: TRBV7-8; clone_size: .; d_call: .; cdr3_aa: CASSLGPRWRSSTDTQYF
j_call: TRBJ2-6; v_call: TRBV19; clone_size: .; d_call: .; cdr3_aa: CASSIVLLGVNVLTF
j_call: TRBJ2-5; v_call: TRBV29-1; clone_size: .; d_call: TRBD1; cdr3_aa: CSVEVLGTGGRLLKQETQYF
j_call: TRBJ2-5; v_call: TRBV6-4; clone_size: .; d_call: TRBD1; cdr3_aa: CASSKTGGILETQYF
j_call: TRBJ1-1; v_call: TRBV7-2; clone_size: few; d_call: .; cdr3_aa: CASSLDPGSTEAFF
j_call: TRBJ2-2; v_call: TRBV7-9; clone_size: few; d_call: .; cdr3_aa: CASSSTFGATGELFF
j_call: TRBJ1-6; v_call: TRBV20-1; clone_size: many; d_call: .; cdr3_aa: CSARDIQPNANSPLHF
j_call: TRBJ2-3; v_call: TRBV6-4; clone_size: .; d_call: .; cdr3_aa: CASSPKTGPDRQYF
j_call: TRBJ1-5; v_call: TRBV5-1; clone_size: few; d_call: .; cdr3_aa: CASSLGQGGAQPQHF
j_call: TRBJ2-7; v_call: TRBV7-2; clone_size: few; d_call: .; cdr3_aa: CASSLQGILSPSYEQYF